This T cell receptor (beta chain) derives from a study of blood T cells in healthy people across ages. Study conclusions and caveats: Diversity of TCR beta per million T cells declined in a roughly linear way with age.

V trimming: 3 bases; J trimming: 6 bases; junction bases outside the gene matches: 16. Germline lookup yields CDR1 LGHNA and CDR2 YSLEER. CDR3 length: 18 residues. The table lists this clonotype with many counts. The antigen is not known. With a J-beta primer mix and a sample-barcoded 5' primer, a second PCR ran about 7 to 11 cycles. TCRdb called the 5' RACE reads again in MiXCR, with one record for every CDR3 protein. Of around 650,000 distinct CDR3 sequences listed, roughly two fifths are singletons. The specimen was blood. The chain combines TRBV4-3 with TRBJ2-3; 9 bases line up with TRBD2. The TCR was taken from a man older than 75 in good health. CDR3 protein: CASSQTSSVAGATDTQYF. CDR3 DNA sequence: TGCGCCAGCAGCCAGACTTCCTCTGTAGCGGGAGCCACGGATACGCAGTATTTT.